This T cell receptor (beta chain) was identified in a study of blood T cells in healthy people across ages. The CDR3 covers 12 residues. CDR1 and CDR2 (germline): ENHRY, SYGVKD. Losses at the gene ends were 10 bases for V and 4 bases for J; bases not matched to a gene: 4. A second PCR, run for about 7 to 11 cycles, used a sample-barcoded 5' primer plus a J-beta primer mix. One entry per CDR3 protein results from TCRdb running MiXCR on the 5' RACE reads. The repertoire holds some 730,000 distinct CDR3 sequences, with about a fifth as singletons. The rearrangement joins TRBV10-3 to TRBJ1-1; the match to TRBD1 covers 9 bases. This TCR was sampled from a man in his 70s in good health. The specimen was blood. The CDR3 DNA sequence: TGTGCCACACAGGGGGCGAGCACTGAAGCTTTCTTT. This translates into CATQGASTEAFF.